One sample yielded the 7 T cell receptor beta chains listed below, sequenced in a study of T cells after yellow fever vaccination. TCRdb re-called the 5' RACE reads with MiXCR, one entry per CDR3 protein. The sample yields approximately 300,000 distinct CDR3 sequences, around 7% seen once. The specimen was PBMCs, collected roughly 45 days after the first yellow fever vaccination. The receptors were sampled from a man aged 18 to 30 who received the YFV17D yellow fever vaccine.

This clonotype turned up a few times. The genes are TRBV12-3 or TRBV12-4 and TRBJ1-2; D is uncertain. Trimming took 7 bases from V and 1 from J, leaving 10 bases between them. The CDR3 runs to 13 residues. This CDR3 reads CASTVSNNYGYTF. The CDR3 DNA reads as TGTGCCAGCACCGTATCTAATAACTATGGCTACACCTTC.

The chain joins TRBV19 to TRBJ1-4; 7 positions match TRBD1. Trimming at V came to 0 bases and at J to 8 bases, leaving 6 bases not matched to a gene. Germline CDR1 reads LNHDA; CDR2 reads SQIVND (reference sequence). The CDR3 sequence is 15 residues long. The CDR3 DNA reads TGTGCCAGTAGTATAGATCTATGGGACAGCGAAAAACTGTTTTTT. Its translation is CASSIDLWDSEKLFF.

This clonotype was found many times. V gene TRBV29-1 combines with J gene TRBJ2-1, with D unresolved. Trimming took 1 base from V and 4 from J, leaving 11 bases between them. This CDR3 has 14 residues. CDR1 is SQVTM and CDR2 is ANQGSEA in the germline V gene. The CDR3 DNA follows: TGCAGCGTTGAAGTCGTTACAGCATACAATGAGCAGTTCTTC. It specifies CSVEVVTAYNEQFF.

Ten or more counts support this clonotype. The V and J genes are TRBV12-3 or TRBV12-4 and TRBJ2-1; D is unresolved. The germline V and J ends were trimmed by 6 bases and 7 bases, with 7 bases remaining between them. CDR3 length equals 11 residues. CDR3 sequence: CASRIGNEQFF. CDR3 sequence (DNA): TGTGCCAGCAGGATCGGGAATGAGCAGTTCTTC.

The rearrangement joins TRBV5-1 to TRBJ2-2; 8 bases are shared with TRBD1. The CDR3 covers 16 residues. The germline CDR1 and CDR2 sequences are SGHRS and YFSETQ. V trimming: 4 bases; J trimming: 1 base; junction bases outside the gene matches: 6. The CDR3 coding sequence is TGCGCCAGCAGCCTTACTGGGACAGGGAACACCGGGGAGCTGTTTTTT. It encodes CASSLTGTGNTGELFF.

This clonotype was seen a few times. CDR3 nucleotides: TGTGCCATCAAGCCGACAGGTTCTAATGAAAAACTGTTTTTT. Protein sequence: CAIKPTGSNEKLFF. The genes are TRBV10-3 and TRBJ1-4, with D perhaps matching TRBD1 (6 bases). The CDR3 spans 14 residues. CDR1 ENHRY and CDR2 SYGVKD come from the germline V gene. V shed 7 bases and J shed 3 bases, with 12 bases lying between them.

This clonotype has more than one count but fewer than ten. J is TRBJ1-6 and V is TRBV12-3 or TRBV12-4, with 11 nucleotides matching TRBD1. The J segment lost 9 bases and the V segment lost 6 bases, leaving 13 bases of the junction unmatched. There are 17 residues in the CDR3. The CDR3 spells CASSPGQGGRMGSPLHF. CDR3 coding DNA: TGTGCCAGCAGCCCGGGACAGGGGGGACGTATGGGTTCACCCCTCCACTTT.